The rows below give T cell receptor beta chains drawn from one sample of a study of CD8 T cells in Susac syndrome. A single record per CDR3 protein comes from TCRdb applying MiXCR to the immunoSEQ multiplex PCR reads. The table lists approximately 150,000 distinct CDR3 sequences, about 94% of them singletons. Material for sequencing was CD4+ T cells from PBMCs. These receptors originate from a human donor with multiple sclerosis. Both conserved end residues are part of each CDR3. A D gene is named only where the DNA matches it firmly. Expanded clones are given a class, and other clones once, few, many or no size at all.

j_call | d_call | v_call | clone_size | cdr3_nt | cdr3_aa
TRBJ2-1 | TRBD2 | TRBV6-5 | - | TGTGCCAGCAGCCCAGCGGGAGCCTCCTACAATGAGCAGTTCTTC | CASSPAGASYNEQFF
TRBJ2-7 | - | TRBV20-1 | - | TGCAGTGCCAGAAAAGTGACAGGTTCACCCTACGAGCAGTACTTC | CSARKVTGSPYEQYF
TRBJ2-6 | TRBD1 | TRBV2 | - | TGTGCCAGCAGTGAGGACAGGGCGGGGGCCAACGTCCTGACTTTC | CASSEDRAGANVLTF
TRBJ2-7 | TRBD1 | TRBV3-1 | - | TGTGCCAGCAGCCCGCCGGGACAGGGAGCCTACGAGCAGTACTTC | CASSPPGQGAYEQYF
TRBJ2-1 | TRBD1 | TRBV15 | - | TGTGCCACCAGTCAGGGACAGCTCTCCTACAATGAGCAGTTCTTC | CATSQGQLSYNEQFF
TRBJ1-1 | - | TRBV29-1 | - | TGCAGCGTTGGATCGCGGTGGGGCAGGGTGAACACTGAAGCTTTCTTT | CSVGSRWGRVNTEAFF
TRBJ2-1 | TRBD2 | TRBV19 | - | TGTGCCAGTAGTATAGGGGAAAGCGGGGGTCCGCAGTTCTTC | CASSIGESGGPQFF
TRBJ2-5 | TRBD2 | TRBV29-1 | - | TGCAGCGCGACATCGAGCGGGGGAGAGACCCAGTACTTC | CSATSSGGETQYF
TRBJ2-2 | - | TRBV3-1 | - | TGTGCCAGCAGCTTTCAGACAGGACCCGGGGAGCTGTTTTTT | CASSFQTGPGELFF
TRBJ1-2 | - | TRBV28 | - | TGTGCCAGCAGTGGACCGGGGGGCGAGTATGGCTACACCTTC | CASSGPGGEYGYTF
TRBJ1-1 | - | TRBV28 | - | TGTGCCAGCAGCCGAAGCATGGGGATGAACACTGAAGCTTTCTTT | CASSRSMGMNTEAFF
TRBJ2-3 | TRBD2 | TRBV4-1 | - | TGCGCCAGCAAAGATGCAGTCACGGGGGGGGCTACAGATACGCAGTATTTT | CASKDAVTGGATDTQYF
TRBJ2-3 | - | TRBV10-3 | - | TGTGCCATCAGTGACTTGGTGGGGGCAGATACGCAGTATTTT | CAISDLVGADTQYF
TRBJ2-2 | - | TRBV20-1 | - | TGCAGTGCTAGAGCCCAGGACGGAACCGGGGAGCTGTTTTTT | CSARAQDGTGELFF
TRBJ1-1 | - | TRBV28 | once | TGTGCCACCCAGAGGGGCCTCTTGTCTGAAGCTTTCTTT | CATQRGLLSEAFF
TRBJ2-7 | - | TRBV5-1 | - | TGCGCCAGCAGCGGATCCCCGACCGGGTACGAGCAGTACTTC | CASSGSPTGYEQYF
TRBJ2-1 | - | TRBV7-2 | - | TGTGCCAGCAGCTTTGAGAGCTCCTACAATGAGCAGTTCTTC | CASSFESSYNEQFF
TRBJ2-7 | - | TRBV5-1 | - | TGCGCCAGCAGCTTGAGGGCTTTCTACGAGCAGTACTTC | CASSLRAFYEQYF
TRBJ2-2 | TRBD1 | TRBV6-6 | - | TGTGCCAGCAGCCAAGACAGGGAAGGCCCCGGGGAGCTGTTTTTT | CASSQDREGPGELFF
TRBJ2-1 | - | TRBV4-3 | once | TGCGCCAGCAGCCAAGATGGATCGGCGGCAGGCTACAATGAGCAGTTCTTC | CASSQDGSAAGYNEQFF
TRBJ2-2 | - | TRBV11-1 | - | TGTGCCAGCAGCCGACCCATTCCGAACACCGGGGAGCTGTTTTTT | CASSRPIPNTGELFF
TRBJ1-1 | - | TRBV6-2/TRBV6-3 | once | TGTGCCAGCAGTTGGGGGACACTGAAGCTTTTCTTT | CASSWGTLKLFF
TRBJ2-1 | - | TRBV27 | - | TGTGCCAGCAGTTTATATGGCTCCTACAATGAGCAGTTCTTC | CASSLYGSYNEQFF